The rows below give T cell receptor beta chains drawn from one sample of a study of blood T cell repertoires in COVID-19. The table came from immunoSEQ multiplex PCR; TCRdb's copy has only in-frame clones and leaves some out. The sample lists 300,000 to 350,000 clones, about 90% seen once, with roughly 1% in the top ten. The sample was PBMCs or T cells enriched from blood (not recorded which). The receptors derive from a woman aged 25 to 39 who had recovered from COVID-19. Both conserved end residues are part of each CDR3. The D gene is left open where the match is weak. Clone size is stated in some rows and not others, as once, few, many or a class when expanded.

d_call	j_call	clone_size	v_call	cdr3_aa	cdr3_nt
NA	TRBJ2-7	NA	TRBV7-7	CASSLAPREQYF	TGTGCCAGCAGCTTAGCGCCGCGGGAGCAGTACTTC
TRBD1	TRBJ2-7	NA	TRBV28	CASSNPTTGVYEQYF	TGTGCCAGCAGTAACCCGACGACAGGGGTCTACGAGCAGTACTTC
TRBD1	TRBJ1-5	NA	TRBV28	CASGQGFQPQHF	TGTGCCAGCGGACAGGGCTTTCAGCCCCAGCATTTT
NA	TRBJ1-1	NA	TRBV29-1	CSVVPLRSQKGGAFF	TGCAGCGTTGTCCCCCTGAGGAGTCAAAAAGGCGGAGCTTTCTTT
TRBD1	TRBJ2-1	NA	TRBV19	CASSIVGQGLQGNEQFF	TGTGCCAGTAGTATAGTTGGACAGGGGTTACAAGGAAATGAGCAGTTCTTC
NA	TRBJ2-5	NA	TRBV2	CASSGQVQETQYF	TGTGCCAGCAGTGGCCAGGTACAAGAGACCCAGTACTTC
TRBD1	TRBJ2-1	NA	TRBV11-2	CASNIGGPYNEQFF	TGTGCCAGCAATATAGGGGGCCCTTACAATGAGCAGTTCTTC
NA	TRBJ1-3	NA	TRBV7-9	CASSYPGTPGFAGNTIYF	TGTGCCAGCAGCTATCCCGGGACACCCGGTTTTGCTGGAAACACCATATATTTT
TRBD1	TRBJ1-6	NA	TRBV14	CASSRTGSSYNSPLHF	TGTGCCAGCAGCAGGACAGGGAGCTCCTATAATTCACCCCTCCACTTT
NA	TRBJ1-5	NA	TRBV6-2/TRBV6-3	CASSYLQANQPQHF	TGTGCCAGCAGTTACCTACAGGCAAATCAGCCCCAGCATTTT
NA	TRBJ2-7	NA	TRBV19	CASSGRQSYEQYF	TGTGCCAGTAGTGGACGACAGTCCTACGAGCAGTACTTC
TRBD2	TRBJ2-1	NA	TRBV7-8	CASSPYSPTSGGPYNEQFF	TGTGCCAGCAGCCCATACTCCCCGACTAGCGGGGGCCCCTACAATGAGCAGTTCTTC
NA	TRBJ1-1	NA	TRBV2	CASSRTVEAFF	TGTGCCAGCAGTAGGACAGTTGAAGCTTTCTTT
TRBD1	TRBJ2-7	NA	TRBV3-1/TRBV3-2	CASSQGSGGPYEQYF	TGTGCCAGCAGCCAAGGGTCAGGGGGACCCTACGAGCAGTACTTC
TRBD1	TRBJ1-5	NA	TRBV11-2	CASSRKTGGGNQPQHF	TGTGCCAGCAGCCGCAAGACAGGGGGCGGCAATCAGCCCCAGCATTTT
TRBD2	TRBJ2-5	many	TRBV12-3/TRBV12-4	CATRTSGGYALHF	TGTGCCACGAGGACTAGCGGGGGGTACGCTCTCCACTTC
TRBD2	TRBJ2-7	NA	TRBV12-5	CASGFGAGDYEQYF	TGTGCTAGTGGTTTTGGGGCGGGGGACTACGAGCAGTACTTC
TRBD1	TRBJ2-7	NA	TRBV28	CASTPVQGLKNEQYF	TGTGCCAGCACTCCCGTACAGGGGCTGAAAAACGAGCAGTACTTC
NA	TRBJ1-4	NA	TRBV2	CASSGTRGEKLFF	TGTGCCAGCAGTGGTACGCGGGGTGAAAAACTGTTTTTT
TRBD2	TRBJ2-1	NA	TRBV2	CASSVSSTSGGRSNLNEQFF	TGTGCCAGCAGTGTCTCCTCGACTAGCGGGGGCCGCTCTAACCTCAATGAGCAGTTCTTC
NA	TRBJ2-7	NA	TRBV24-1	CATSGGAEQYF	TGTGCCACCAGTGGCGGGGCCGAGCAGTACTTC
NA	TRBJ1-3	NA	TRBV7-2	CASSFRGGAGNTIYF	TGTGCCAGCAGCTTTCGTGGGGGCGCTGGAAACACCATATATTTT
NA	TRBJ1-5	NA	TRBV28	CASSPPGSNQPQHF	TGTGCCAGCAGCCCCCCGGGGAGCAATCAGCCCCAGCATTTT
NA	TRBJ2-2	NA	TRBV27	CASSLRLGGTENTGELFF	TGTGCCAGCAGTTTGAGGCTAGGGGGGACAGAAAACACCGGGGAGCTGTTTTTT